This T cell receptor (beta chain) is from a study of high-grade serous ovarian cancer treatment subgroups. Overall study context: Mean per sample: approximately 13,000 reads, just under 7,500 unique TCR beta rearrangements.

A remark on this clone: Its matching antigen is unknown.

Germline trimming cut 4 bases from V and 6 bases from J; bases unmatched to any gene: 7. The germline V gene has CDR1 SNHLY and CDR2 FYNNEI. The CDR3 runs to 15 residues. Tumor tissue was taken before any definitive surgery or chemotherapy was given. General observations from the study: CDR1 and CDR2 were left unanalyzed; analyses focused on CDR3.

Using immunoSEQ multiplex PCR, the repertoire was profiled, and TCRdb retains in-frame clones only, with some absent. This sample yields about 12,000 clones, of which 88% are seen a single time; approximately 2.9% belongs to the top ten. The chain links TRBV2 to TRBJ2-1; 9 bases agree with TRBD2. This TCR came from a human donor with high-grade serous ovarian cancer. The sample comprised tumor tissue. The CDR3 protein is CASSAVRGGLNEQFF. The DNA of the CDR3 is TGTGCCAGCAGTGCAGTGCGGGGGGGCCTCAATGAGCAGTTCTTC.